This T cell receptor beta chain emerged from a study of blood T cell repertoires in COVID-19. Study-level background: COVID-19 samples collected from the United States, Italy and Spain covered acute and convalescent phases.

Original processing methods: Estimates of nucleated cell counts were drawn from the amplification of reference gene primers. The repertoire was sequenced with immunoSEQ multiplex PCR; TCRdb's copy has only in-frame clones and lacks some. V and J calls and clone size come straight from that table; D and trimming were deduced from the DNA. Of under 200,000 clones in the sample, roughly 80% were seen once. The CDR3 is 16 residues long. V was pared by 6 bases and J by 2 bases, with 19 bases between. Germline CDR1 and CDR2: KGHSH and LQKENI. Individuals drawn from under 30 US areas were about 18 to 89 years old.

This chain links TRBV18 with TRBJ1-2; a weak D match, TRBD1 (6 bases). The clonotype originates from a middle-aged woman with acute COVID-19. Sequencing used PBMCs or T cells enriched from blood (not recorded which). Written as DNA, the CDR3 is TGTGCCAGCTCGGAACCCGGGACACTTGACAACTATGGCTACACCTTC. Protein sequence: CASSEPGTLDNYGYTF.